These 8 T cell receptor beta chains came from one sample sequenced in a study of OX40 agonist ivuxolimab in advanced cancers. Receptor libraries were prepared by the immunoSEQ multiplex PCR assay. In TCRdb, the immuneACCESS table is reduced to in-frame sequences with V and J assigned. These tables do not hold every clone; where another copy was compared, an unresolved V gene accounts for under half, and the others remain unexplained. Recorded for this sample are some 48,000 clones; about 81% of them occurred a single time. The ten largest account for about 7.3% of the sample. The sample here was CD4+ or CD8+ T cells sorted from blood, taken in a trial of the OX40 agonist ivuxolimab. The receptors were sampled from an adult with an advanced solid tumor such as melanoma, head and neck, liver or kidney cancer.

The V gene is TRBV6-6, the J gene TRBJ2-7; D call uncertain. The V gene's germline CDR1 is MNHNY and CDR2 SVGAGI (reference sequence). This CDR3 comprises 11 residues. V was pared by 2 bases and J by 5 bases, with 4 bases between. CDR3 in DNA: TGTGCCAGCAGTTACGACAACGAGCAGTACTTC. Its protein is CASSYDNEQYF.

The rearrangement uses TRBV7-5 and TRBJ2-7; no check of the table's D call, TRBD2, against the DNA was made. TRBV7-5 is reported as a pseudogene. The CDR3 runs to 14 residues. CDR3 sequence reads: CASSPLLAAYEQYF. CDR3 DNA sequence: TGTGCCAGCAGCCCCTTACTAGCGGCTTACGAGCAGTACTTC.

Relative to its sample, this clone is medium-sized (0.01 to 0.1%). The chain joins TRBV7-6 to TRBJ1-2; no clear D. The ends were cut back, 3 bases at V and 6 bases at J, with 11 bases in the middle. The CDR3 loop spans 13 amino acids. The germline gives CDR1 SGHVS, CDR2 FNYEAQ. The CDR3: CASSLWQYHGYTF. The CDR3 nucleotides are TGTGCCAGCAGCTTGTGGCAGTACCATGGCTACACCTTC. Combining the CDR3 with reference TRBV7-6 and TRBJ1-2 gives the whole variable domain GAGVSQSPRYKVTKRGQDVALRCDPISGHVSLYWYRQALGQGPEFLTYFNYEAQQDKSGLPNDRFSAERPEGSISTLTIQRTEQRDSAMYRCASSLWQYHGYTFGSGTRLTVV.

The chain combines TRBV6-4 with TRBJ2-1, with 8 bases fitting TRBD2. This CDR3 spans 15 amino acids. Trimming cost V 5 bases and J 0 bases; bases outside gene matches: 3. Germline CDR1 and CDR2: MRHNA and SNTAGT. The CDR3 DNA follows: TGTGCCAGCAGTCAAACTAGCGGCTCCTACAATGAGCAGTTCTTC. This translates into CASSQTSGSYNEQFF.

The chain employs TRBV27 and TRBJ2-1; D is undetermined. The CDR3 loop spans 11 amino acids. With 5 bases removed from V and 4 bases from J, the gap between germline ends came to 3 bases. Germline V gene lookup returns CDR1 MNHEY and CDR2 SMNVEV (reference sequence). CDR3 amino acids: CASSQYNEQFF. In DNA, the CDR3 is TGTGCCAGCAGTCAGTACAATGAGCAGTTCTTC.

J is TRBJ2-7 and V is TRBV4-3; a possible D gene is TRBD1 (5 bases). From germline, CDR1 is LGHNA and CDR2 YSLEER. Trimming took off 0 bases at V and 3 bases at J, with 9 bases between the two ends. The CDR3 has 14 amino acids. This CDR3 is CASSQELRDYEQYF. CDR3 bases: TGCGCCAGCAGCCAAGAGCTCAGGGACTACGAGCAGTACTTC.

V gene TRBV19 combines with J gene TRBJ1-3; D gene unclear. CDR1 LNHDA and CDR2 SQIVND come from the germline V gene (reference sequence). This CDR3 is built from 16 residues. V was trimmed by 3 bases and J by 0 bases, leaving 12 bases between them. The CDR3 sequence is CASSIYLSASGNTIYF. CDR3 nucleotides: TGTGCCAGTAGTATTTACCTTTCAGCCTCTGGAAACACCATATATTTT.

The V gene is TRBV9, the J gene TRBJ2-5; 7 positions match TRBD2. Looked up from germline, CDR1 is SGDLS and CDR2 is YYNGEE. Losses at the gene ends were 4 bases for V and 4 bases for J; bases not matched to a gene: 4. The CDR3 runs 13 residues. The CDR3, as DNA: TGTGCCAGCAGCCGTGGGAGGGTAGAGACCCAGTACTTC. Amino acid sequence: CASSRGRVETQYF.